Listed here are 22 T cell receptor beta chains from one sample, sequenced in a study of cytotoxic CD8 clonotypes in ibrutinib-treated CLL. The table came from immunoSEQ multiplex PCR; TCRdb's copy has only in-frame clones and leaves some out. The sample yields about 300,000 clones, roughly two thirds seen once. The input for sequencing was PBMCs, taken after 36 months of ibrutinib treatment. The receptors were gathered from a human donor with chronic lymphocytic leukemia.

The rearrangement uses TRBV11-2 and TRBJ2-3; D is unclear. The V gene's germline CDR1 is SGHAT and CDR2 FQNNGV. V was clipped by 0 bases and J by 5 bases, with 6 bases between them. CDR3 size: 13 residues. The CDR3 loop reads CASSLDWGDTQYF. The DNA of the CDR3 is TGTGCCAGCAGCTTAGATTGGGGAGATACGCAGTATTTT.

The chain is built from TRBV11-2 and TRBJ2-2; possible D gene TRBD1, 5 bases. The V gene's germline CDR1 is SGHAT and CDR2 FQNNGV. The CDR3 is made up of 18 amino acids. V lost 2 bases and J 5 bases, leaving 21 bases between the germline ends. The chain's CDR3 is CASSLTVGVLVRTGELFF. CDR3 in DNA: TGTGCCAGCAGCTTAACTGTAGGGGTATTAGTCCGTACCGGGGAGCTGTTTTTT.

This clone occurred a few times. V is TRBV5-1 and J is TRBJ2-3; D is unclear. This CDR3 region has 12 residues. The germline CDR1 and CDR2 sequences are SGHRS and YFSETQ. The V gene lost 2 bases and the J gene lost 6 bases, with 7 bases spanning the gap. CDR3 loop: CASSLASDTQYF. DNA for the CDR3: TGCGCCAGCAGCTTAGCCTCTGATACGCAGTATTTT.

The rearrangement joins TRBV7-9 to TRBJ2-1; 11 bases fit TRBD2. Germline-derived CDR1 and CDR2 are SEHNR and FQNEAQ (reference sequence). This CDR3 region has 15 residues. The V segment lost 5 bases and the J segment 9 bases; nucleotides outside the gene matches: 9. DNA for the CDR3: TGTGCCAGCAGCCCGGGACTAGCGGAGACGGGTGAGCAGTTCTTC. Translation gives CASSPGLAETGEQFF. Based on the CDR3 plus reference TRBV7-9 and TRBJ2-1, the full variable domain is DTGVSQNPRHKITKRGQNVTFRCDPISEHNRLYWYRQTLGQGPEFLTYFQNEAQLEKSRLLSDRFSAERPKGSFSTLEIQRTEQGDSAMYLCASSPGLAETGEQFFGPGTRLTVL.

The V and J genes are TRBV20-1 and TRBJ2-2; D is undetermined. With 5 bases removed from V and 7 bases from J, the gap between germline ends came to 5 bases. The CDR3 covers 10 residues. From germline, CDR1 is DFQATT and CDR2 SNEGSKA (reference sequence). This chain's CDR3 is CSAYNGELFF. The CDR3 DNA sequence: TGCAGTGCTTATAACGGGGAGCTGTTTTTT.

The J gene is TRBJ1-1, the V gene TRBV5-6, with 7 bases identical to TRBD1. The CDR3 is 13 amino acids. V was pared by 4 bases and J by 8 bases, with 8 bases of the junction left unmatched. CDR1 and CDR2 from the germline V gene are SGHDT and YYEEEE. The CDR3 bases are TGTGCCAGCAGCAAACAGGGGTTGGACGAAGCTTTCTTT. The encoded protein is CASSKQGLDEAFF.

The CDR3 DNA is TGTGCCAGCAGTTACTCGGCTAGTGATAGCGACGAGCAGTACTTC. This codes for CASSYSASDSDEQYF. The chain links TRBV6-6 to TRBJ2-7, with a tentative D call TRBD2 (5 bases). The V gene's germline CDR1 is MNHNY and CDR2 SVGAGI (reference sequence). This CDR3 region has 15 residues. V lost 0 bases, J lost 5 bases, and 14 bases lay in between.

A word on this clone: An end of the junction differs from the germline gene, which may be a read error. The chain links TRBV13 to TRBJ2-7, with a weak D call TRBD2 (5 bases). Looked up from germline, CDR1 is PRHDT and CDR2 is FYEKMQ (reference sequence). This CDR3 region has 14 residues. CDR3 DNA sequence: TGTGCCAGCAGTTTAGCGTTGGACGGATACGAGCAGTACTTC. Translation: CASSLALDGYEQYF.

This clone has just one count. The rearrangement links TRBV19 to TRBJ2-7; 7 nucleotides match TRBD1. Trimming took 5 bases from V and 5 from J; bases not matched to a gene: 12. Germline V gene lookup returns CDR1 LNHDA and CDR2 SQIVND (reference sequence). CDR3 length equals 15 residues. CDR3 loop: CASSDRVGVFDEQYF. CDR3 bases: TGTGCCAGTAGTGACAGGGTAGGGGTGTTCGACGAGCAGTACTTC.

J is TRBJ2-1 and V is TRBV25-1, with D hard to call. Germline assignment: CDR1 MGHDK and CDR2 SYGVNS. The CDR3 length is 12 residues. V lost 6 bases to trimming and J lost 8 bases, with 11 bases between them. In DNA, the CDR3 is TGTGCCAGCAGGGGCGCTTATTATGAGCAGTTCTTC. It translates to CASRGAYYEQFF.

The J gene is TRBJ1-1, the V gene TRBV6-5; D uncertain. V gave up 5 bases and J gave up 4 bases, with 8 bases separating them. Germline CDR1 is MNHEY and CDR2 is SVGAGI. The CDR3 is made up of 12 amino acids. The CDR3 DNA sequence: TGTGCCAGCAGTCCGCCGGGCACTGAAGCTTTCTTT. Translated, it gives CASSPPGTEAFF.

The chain recombines TRBV9 with TRBJ2-5; TRBD2 aligns across 8 bases. CDR1 SGDLS and CDR2 YYNGEE come from the germline V gene. The CDR3 is 15 amino acids. V gave up 0 bases and J gave up 5 bases; unmatched junction bases: 6. CDR3 DNA: TGTGCCAGCAGCGTAGAGAATAGCGGGGCGGAGACCCAGTACTTC. Amino acids: CASSVENSGAETQYF.

This clone has just one count. The J gene is TRBJ2-5, the V gene TRBV7-2; 7 bases agree with TRBD1. The CDR3 is made up of 14 amino acids. V shed 5 bases, J shed 3 bases, and the junction held 6 bases outside the gene matches. Germline assignment: CDR1 SGHTA and CDR2 FQGNSA. The CDR3 sequence: CASSVGTAKETQYF. In nucleotides, the CDR3 is TGTGCCAGCAGCGTGGGGACAGCCAAAGAGACCCAGTACTTC.

This clone was recorded once. CDR3 DNA sequence: TGTGCCAGCAGCTTAGGACTGACAAGATACGAGCAGTACTTC. Encoded protein: CASSLGLTRYEQYF. The chain links TRBV7-6 to TRBJ2-7; D gene ambiguous. The CDR3 sequence is 14 residues long. Germline V gene sequence: CDR1 SGHVS, CDR2 FNYEAQ. Trimming pared 1 base from V and 4 bases from J, leaving 11 bases between.

In its sample, this clone was seen once. The chain has TRBV19 and TRBJ2-5; perhaps TRBD2 as D (5 bases). The CDR3 extends over 14 amino acids. Trimming took off 5 bases at V and 5 bases at J, with 15 bases between the two ends. Germline loops: CDR1 LNHDA, CDR2 SQIVND (reference sequence). Here the CDR3 DNA reads TGTGCCAGTAGTTCGTCAGGACTTGGGGAGACCCAGTACTTC. It is translated as CASSSSGLGETQYF.

The gene calls are TRBV7-2 and TRBJ2-7; 13 nucleotides match TRBD2. The CDR3 sequence is 15 residues long. V lost 6 bases to trimming and J lost 1 base; unmatched junction nucleotides: 3. Germline values: CDR1 SGHTA, CDR2 FQGNSA. CDR3 DNA: TGTGCCAGCAGGCGGACTAGCGGGGGATCCTACGAGCAGTACTTC. Its protein is CASRRTSGGSYEQYF.

The chain combines TRBV5-4 with TRBJ1-1; 7 bases match TRBD1. CDR1 is SGHNT, CDR2 YYREEE, per germline (reference sequence). The CDR3 loop spans 13 amino acids. Trimming cost V 4 bases and J 4 bases; bases outside gene matches: 4. DNA of the CDR3: TGTGCCAGCAGCCCGACAGGGAGCACTGAAGCTTTCTTT. Translating it yields CASSPTGSTEAFF.

This CDR3 reads CASSLFTDTQYF. CDR3 nucleotides: TGTGCCAGCAGCTTATTTACAGATACGCAGTATTTT. This chain joins TRBV7-9 and TRBJ2-3, with no clear D. CDR1 is SEHNR and CDR2 is FQNEAQ in the germline V gene (reference sequence). This CDR3 contains 12 residues. V lost 2 bases and J lost 3, with 3 bases in between.

This chain uses TRBV6-1 with TRBJ1-1; D unresolved. Trimming took 2 bases from V and 1 from J, leaving 11 bases between them. The CDR3 is 15 residues long. Germline V lookup: CDR1 MNHNS, CDR2 SASEGT. DNA for the CDR3: TGTGCCAGCAGTGAACCGGGATTAAGGAACACTGAAGCTTTCTTT. It encodes CASSEPGLRNTEAFF.

The J gene is TRBJ2-4, the V gene TRBV7-2; D uncertain. The CDR3 totals 15 residues. CDR1 SGHTA and CDR2 FQGNSA come from the germline V gene. Trimming stripped 3 bases from V and 3 bases from J, with 12 bases between. The CDR3 spells CASSFIWSGKNIQYF. The CDR3, as DNA: TGTGCCAGCAGCTTTATTTGGTCAGGCAAAAACATTCAGTACTTC.

The V call is TRBV7-3, the J call TRBJ2-5; TRBD1 agrees at 10 bases. After removal of 5 bases from V and 0 bases from J, the junction contained 6 bases not matched to a gene. The CDR3 totals 16 residues. Germline CDR1 and CDR2: SGHTA and FQGTGA. The chain's CDR3 is CASSPGQGVNQETQYF. CDR3 sequence (DNA): TGTGCCAGCAGCCCAGGACAGGGGGTGAACCAAGAGACCCAGTACTTC.

Concerning this clone: One end of the junction does not line up with germline, which may come from a read error. The V call is TRBV5-5, the J call TRBJ2-7; D is unresolved. Germline CDR1 is SGHKS and CDR2 is YYEKEE (reference sequence). This CDR3 spans 12 amino acids. The CDR3 sequence: CASSLLVEFADF. CDR3 sequence (DNA): TGTGCCAGCAGCTTGTTAGTTGAGTTTGCGGACTTC.